This T cell receptor (beta chain) was identified in a study of T cell responses to AZD1222 COVID-19 vaccine. The study, taken as a whole, reports: CD4 TCRs linked to vaccination spanned spike, dominating at 160-218 and 743-854. Nearly half of the spike-specific TCRs reportedly recognize variant regions that carry no mutations. Spike-specific TCR repertoires showed rising breadth and depth after two AZD1222 doses. White British donors predominated, females outnumbered males, and clonal diversity was possibly underestimated.

The CDR3 loop spans 18 amino acids. The V gene end was trimmed by 6 bases and the J gene end by 3 bases; junction bases not matched to a gene: 18. Germline V gene data show CDR1 as SGHVS and CDR2 as FNYEAQ. Profiled with immunoSEQ multiplex PCR; TCRdb holds only in-frame clones, not every one. The table lists 170,000 or so clones, 70% to 90% of them singletons, with around a tenth in the top ten. Notes on this clone: Antigen: not known.

The chain uses TRBV7-6 and TRBJ2-7; 9 bases are shared with TRBD1. This TCR derives from an adult who received the AZD1222 COVID-19 vaccine. The sequenced sample was peripheral blood, obtained 28 days after the second AZD1222 dose. CDR3 sequence: CASSYRTGEGITGYEQYF. CDR3 nucleotide sequence: TGTGCCAGCAGTTATCGGACAGGGGAAGGAATTACCGGCTACGAGCAGTACTTC.